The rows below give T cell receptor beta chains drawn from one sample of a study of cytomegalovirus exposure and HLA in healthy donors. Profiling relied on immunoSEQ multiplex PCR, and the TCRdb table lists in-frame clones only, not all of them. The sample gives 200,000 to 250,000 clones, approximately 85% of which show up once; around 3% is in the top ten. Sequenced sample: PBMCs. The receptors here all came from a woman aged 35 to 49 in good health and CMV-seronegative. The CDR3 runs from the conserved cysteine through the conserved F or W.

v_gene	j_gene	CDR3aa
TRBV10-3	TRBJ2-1	CAIRNSGSSYNEQFF
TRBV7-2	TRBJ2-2	CASAGGVSNTGELFF
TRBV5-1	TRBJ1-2	CASSLGDRSYGYTF
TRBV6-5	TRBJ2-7	CASSYALAGGEQYF
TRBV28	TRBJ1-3	CASIPRGRGNTIYF
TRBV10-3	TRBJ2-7	CATSGAGIVYEQYF
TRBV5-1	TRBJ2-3	CASSKDIDSSDTQYF
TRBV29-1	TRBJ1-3	CSGHGGYSGNTIYF
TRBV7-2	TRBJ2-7	CASTRGASGNAYEQYF
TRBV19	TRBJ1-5	CASSTNGQGAGQPQHF
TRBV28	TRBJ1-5	CASSRTAGVSNQPQHF
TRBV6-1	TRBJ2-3	CASRGRTASTDTQYF
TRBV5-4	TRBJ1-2	CASSLGHVYGYTF
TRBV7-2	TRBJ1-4	CASSLFGPGEKLFF
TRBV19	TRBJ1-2	CASSIVAGGYGYTF
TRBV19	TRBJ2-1	CASSMALLTKGGEQFF
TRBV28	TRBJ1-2	CASKGPGTGSNYGYTF
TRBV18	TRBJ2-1	CASSPALGNNEQFF
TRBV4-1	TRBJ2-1	CASSQTGYNEQFF
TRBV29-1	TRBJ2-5	CSALVPGARGETQYF
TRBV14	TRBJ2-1	CASSQLAGGWNEQFF
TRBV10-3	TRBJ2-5	CAISESYATLAGGGETQYF
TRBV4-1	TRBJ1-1	CASTLGVVKDTEAFF
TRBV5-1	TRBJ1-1	CASSLASGSMNTEAFF
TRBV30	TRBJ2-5	CAWSIAGGQETQYF
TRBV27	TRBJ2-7	CASSPRDRGMYEQYF
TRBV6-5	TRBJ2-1	CASSYSTGASYNEQFF
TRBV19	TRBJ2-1	CASTYSGSYNEQFF
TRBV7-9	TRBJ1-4	CSSSLLPEKLFF
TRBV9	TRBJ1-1	CASSVAKNTEAFF
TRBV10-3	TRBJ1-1	CAIRTEKNTEAFF
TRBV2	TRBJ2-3	CAGSDKAGGTDTQYF
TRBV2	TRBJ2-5	CASSERGEGTQYF
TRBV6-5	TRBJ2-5	CASSYRSRVSGTQYF
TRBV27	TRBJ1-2	CASSPTSGRFYGYTF
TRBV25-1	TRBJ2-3	CASSVPSPRDTQYF
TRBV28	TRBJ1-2	CASSFRQEDLSYSYGYTF